A selection of T cell receptor beta chains follows, all from one sample in a study of blood T cell repertoires in COVID-19. Sequencing used immunoSEQ multiplex PCR; TCRdb keeps in-frame clones, though not all of them. The data show 100,000 to 150,000 clones, more than 70% seen once. The sequenced sample consisted of peripheral blood. The source is a woman of 80 years or more with COVID-19, enrolled during active disease. Each CDR3 is given without its conserved first and last residue. A D gene is named only where the DNA matches it firmly.

>NA|TRBV3-1/TRBV3-2
ASSQSGARYSGANVLT
>TRBD1|TRBV7-2
ASSLGLGRGSTEAF
>NA|TRBV6-2/TRBV6-3
ASSYPRGRGTLNEQF
>TRBD1|TRBV25-1
ASSESGGTGDQPQH
>NA|TRBV28
ASSPPEVGNQPQH
>TRBD2|TRBV7-8
ASSFRTSAEYNEQF
>NA|TRBV27
ANQLQKRVYSYEQY
>NA|TRBV3-1/TRBV3-2
ASSQVGGLALH
>TRBD2|TRBV4-1
ASSQDSSASGDTQY
>TRBD2|TRBV11-3
ASSPLASGAGELF
>NA|TRBV7-6
ASSLVQGEGYT
>TRBD1|TRBV18
ASLQGANQPQH
>NA|TRBV7-2
ASSLVQGRGETQY
>TRBD2|TRBV7-9
ASSLGGLTSYEQY
>NA|TRBV28
ASSSWTAPYGYT
>TRBD2|TRBV7-3
ASSSRGPGGPFTRTGELF
>TRBD1|TRBV14
ASSNQGVGELF
>TRBD1|TRBV29-1
GSSGTGGNEQF
>TRBD2|TRBV11-2
ASRSSGRGMQY
>TRBD2|TRBV4-2
ASSQEGSTSGGTQY
>NA|TRBV28
ASSLRYNEQF
>TRBD2|TRBV9
ASSPQELADYEQY
>TRBD1|TRBV10-3
AVTGVLSGNTIY